The 30 T cell receptor beta chains given below trace back to one sample, sequenced in a study of OX40 agonist ivuxolimab in advanced cancers. Profiled with immunoSEQ multiplex PCR; TCRdb holds only in-frame clones, not every one. This table holds some 99,000 clones, 70% to 90% found once. Sequences were derived from CD4+ or CD8+ T cells sorted from blood, sampled in a trial of the OX40 agonist ivuxolimab. The receptor set was obtained from an adult with an advanced solid tumor such as melanoma, head and neck, liver or kidney cancer.

The chain couples TRBV5-1 to TRBJ2-5, with 8 bases identical to TRBD2. This CDR3 is 17 amino acids long. V lost 0 bases to trimming and J lost 0 bases; unmatched junction nucleotides: 7. The germline V gene encodes CDR1 SGHRS and CDR2 YFSETQ. CDR3 bases: TGCGCCAGCAGCTTGGGGGGACTAGTTCCCGACCAAGAGACCCAGTACTTC. It is translated as CASSLGGLVPDQETQYF.

DNA for the CDR3: TGTGCCAGCCGGGACAGAATTATGAACACTGAAGCTTTCTTT. It encodes CASRDRIMNTEAFF. This chain connects TRBV6-5 to TRBJ1-1, with TRBD1 identical over 7 bases. The junction had 6 bases not matched to a gene; V was cut back by 8 bases and J by 0 bases. Germline CDR1 and CDR2: MNHEY and SVGAGI. The length of the CDR3 is 14 residues.

The chain carries TRBV7-2 and TRBJ2-5, with TRBD2 matching over 12 bases. CDR1 is SGHTA, CDR2 FQGNSA, per germline. This CDR3 is 16 amino acids long. The V gene end was trimmed by 2 bases and the J gene end by 4 bases; junction bases not matched to a gene: 5. CDR3 residues: CASSLFASGGAETQYF. The CDR3 coding sequence is TGTGCCAGCAGCTTATTTGCTAGCGGGGGGGCAGAGACCCAGTACTTC.

V and J are TRBV27 and TRBJ2-5, with 9 bases matching TRBD2. Trimming cost V 4 bases and J 7 bases; bases outside gene matches: 13. Germline V lookup: CDR1 MNHEY, CDR2 SMNVEV (reference sequence). This CDR3 contains 16 residues. CDR3: CASSSPGLAPEGTQYF. CDR3 bases: TGTGCCAGCAGTTCTCCGGGACTAGCCCCCGAAGGGACCCAGTACTTC.

The rearrangement joins TRBV29-1 to TRBJ2-3; D not certain. V gave up 2 bases and J gave up 0 bases, with 9 bases separating them. This CDR3 has 14 residues. Per the germline V gene, CDR1 is SQVTM and CDR2 is ANQGSEA. CDR3: CSVEWQASTDTQYF. The CDR3 DNA reads as TGCAGCGTTGAATGGCAGGCCAGCACAGATACGCAGTATTTT.

The V and J genes are TRBV6-6 and TRBJ1-1; tentatively, D is TRBD1 (6 bases). This CDR3 is 15 amino acids long. Germline CDR1 reads MNHNY; CDR2 reads SVGAGI (reference sequence). Trimming took 5 bases from V and 5 from J, leaving 18 bases between them. The DNA for the CDR3 is TGTGCCAGCAGTAACGCGGAACAGGGTCGGACTGAAGCTTTCTTT. It translates to CASSNAEQGRTEAFF.

Written as DNA, the CDR3 is TGTGCCACGAAGAAACCCGGCTCTGGAAACACCATATATTTT. It yields the protein CATKKPGSGNTIYF. The chain is built from TRBV6-5 and TRBJ1-3, with D unclear. The germline V gene encodes CDR1 MNHEY and CDR2 SVGAGI. The CDR3 is 14 residues long. The V end lost 10 bases, the J end lost 0 bases, and 13 bases lay between the germline ends.

The chain is built from TRBV5-1 and TRBJ1-4, with 10 bases aligning to TRBD1. CDR3 size: 15 residues. The V gene's germline CDR1 is SGHRS and CDR2 YFSETQ. J gave up 6 bases and V 4 bases, and 6 bases lay outside the gene matches. The DNA for the CDR3 is TGCGCCAGCAGCCCCCGACAGGGGGCGGATGAAAAACTGTTTTTT. Translating gives CASSPRQGADEKLFF.

V and J are TRBV14 and TRBJ2-5; D may correspond to TRBD1 or TRBD2 (6 bases each). The germline gives CDR1 SGHDN, CDR2 FVKESK. V was pared by 3 bases and J by 5 bases, with 16 bases between. The length of the CDR3 is 15 residues. CDR3 protein: CASSQGGSGAETQYF. The CDR3 DNA follows: TGTGCCAGCAGCCAGGGGGGCTCCGGTGCGGAGACCCAGTACTTC.

The chain has TRBV10-3 and TRBJ1-1, with 9 bases matching TRBD1. Per germline, CDR1 ENHRY and CDR2 SYGVKD. This CDR3 has 14 amino acids. The V and J ends lost 3 bases and 4 bases, in that order; junction bases with no gene match: 3. CDR3 bases: TGTGCCATCAGTGACGGACAGGGGTTCACTGAAGCTTTCTTT. Its translation: CAISDGQGFTEAFF.

The chain joins TRBV2 to TRBJ1-5, with 8 bases that match TRBD1. The length of the CDR3 is 16 residues. Per germline, CDR1 SNHLY and CDR2 FYNNEI. The V and J ends lost 3 bases and 7 bases, in that order; junction bases with no gene match: 11. The CDR3 coding sequence is TGTGCCAGCAGTGAGAACTTAGGACAGGGTGCGCAGCCCCAGCATTTT. It translates to CASSENLGQGAQPQHF.

The rearrangement uses TRBV28 and TRBJ2-7, with TRBD1 identical over 10 bases. V lost 7 bases and J lost 4; bases outside the gene matches: 7. This CDR3 is built from 14 residues. Germline-derived CDR1 and CDR2 are MDHEN and SYDVKM. CDR3 nucleotides: TGTGCCAGCACCCCGGGACAGGGGACATACGAGCAGTACTTC. It translates to CASTPGQGTYEQYF.

V usage is TRBV10-3 and J usage is TRBJ1-5; D unresolved. The CDR3 consists of 16 residues. Germline CDR1 and CDR2: ENHRY and SYGVKD. Trimming stripped 0 bases from V and 0 bases from J, with 9 bases between. CDR3 coding DNA: TGTGCCATCAGTGAGTCGCTGGTGTATAGCAATCAGCCCCAGCATTTT. Protein: CAISESLVYSNQPQHF.

This clone turned up a few times. V usage is TRBV6-5 and J usage is TRBJ1-2; 8 bases agree with TRBD1. This CDR3 comprises 11 residues. J gave up 6 bases and V 6 bases, and 0 bases lay outside the gene matches. The V gene's germline CDR1 is MNHEY and CDR2 SVGAGI. CDR3 region: CASRTGDGYTF. The CDR3 DNA reads as TGTGCCAGCAGGACAGGGGATGGCTACACCTTC.

V gene TRBV19 combines with J gene TRBJ2-3, with D possibly matching TRBD2 (6 bases). Germline-derived CDR1 and CDR2 are LNHDA and SQIVND (reference sequence). With 4 bases removed from V and 6 bases from J, the gap between germline ends came to 14 bases. The length of the CDR3 is 14 residues. This CDR3 is CASSRPGLSDTQYF. CDR3 bases: TGTGCCAGTAGTAGGCCCGGACTATCGGATACGCAGTATTTT.

V is TRBV6-6 and J is TRBJ2-3, with D perhaps TRBD1 (7 bases). With 2 bases removed from V and 4 bases from J, the gap between germline ends came to 10 bases. Germline V gene sequence: CDR1 MNHNY, CDR2 SVGAGI (reference sequence). This CDR3 comprises 14 residues. The CDR3 coding sequence is TGTGCCAGCAGTTACCGGGGGACAGCAGATACGCAGTATTTT. It yields the protein CASSYRGTADTQYF.

The V and J genes are TRBV7-9 and TRBJ1-1; D is perhaps TRBD1 (6 bases). CDR3 length: 15 amino acids. V shed 4 bases and J shed 0 bases, with 12 bases lying between them. Germline V gives CDR1 SEHNR, CDR2 FQNEAQ (reference sequence). CDR3 DNA sequence: TGTGCCAGCAGCTCCCGGGGGGCCATGAACACTGAAGCTTTCTTT. Translating it yields CASSSRGAMNTEAFF.

The rearrangement links TRBV7-2 to TRBJ1-5, with unresolved D. CDR3 length: 16 residues. Trimming stripped 1 base from V and 0 bases from J, with 10 bases between. Germline-derived CDR1 and CDR2 are SGHTA and FQGNSA. CDR3: CASSLGRSYSNQPQHF. CDR3 in DNA: TGTGCCAGCAGCTTAGGGCGGAGTTATAGCAATCAGCCCCAGCATTTT.

The chain is built from TRBV9 and TRBJ2-5; D is perhaps TRBD2 (6 bases). CDR3 length: 16 amino acids. Germline V gene sequence: CDR1 SGDLS, CDR2 YYNGEE. V was clipped by 4 bases and J by 0 bases, with 16 bases between them. This CDR3 is CASSPRGTANQETQYF. The CDR3 DNA reads TGTGCCAGCAGCCCGAGAGGGACTGCTAACCAAGAGACCCAGTACTTC.

J is TRBJ1-2 and V is TRBV5-1; maybe TRBD1 (5 bases). The CDR3 covers 14 residues. V lost 5 bases and J 8 bases, leaving 19 bases between the germline ends. Germline lookup yields CDR1 SGHRS and CDR2 YFSETQ. CDR3 amino acids: CASSEGNTGYGYTF. CDR3 coding DNA: TGCGCCAGCAGTGAGGGGAATACAGGTTACGGCTACACCTTC.

This clone is categorized as medium-sized (0.01 to 0.1%). V and J are TRBV19 and TRBJ1-5, with TRBD1 identical over 7 bases. CDR3 length: 13 amino acids. Germline values: CDR1 LNHDA, CDR2 SQIVND (reference sequence). V lost 7 bases to trimming and J lost 7 bases; unmatched junction nucleotides: 7. The CDR3 protein is CASTPTGYQPQHF. For the CDR3, the DNA is TGTGCCAGTACCCCGACAGGGTACCAGCCCCAGCATTTT.

The gene calls are TRBV5-4 and TRBJ1-4; 7 bases map to TRBD1. This CDR3 comprises 17 residues. V dropped 4 bases and J dropped 3; count of bases not matched to a gene: 12. Germline V CDR1 and CDR2: SGHNT, YYREEE (reference sequence). The CDR3 loop is CASSKASGGIANEKLFF. In DNA, the CDR3 is TGTGCCAGCAGCAAGGCTTCAGGGGGGATAGCTAATGAAAAACTGTTTTTT.

The J gene is TRBJ1-1, the V gene TRBV5-1; perhaps TRBD1 as D (5 bases). The CDR3 covers 15 residues. Germline values: CDR1 SGHRS, CDR2 YFSETQ. V was cut by 4 bases and J by 4 bases, with 17 bases left in between. CDR3 in amino acids: CASSQGGGPTTEAFF. CDR3 DNA: TGCGCCAGCAGCCAGGGCGGAGGACCGACCACTGAAGCTTTCTTT.

The chain carries TRBV10-3 and TRBJ1-5; no firm D call. Germline assignment: CDR1 ENHRY and CDR2 SYGVKD. The CDR3 extends over 15 amino acids. The ends were cut back, 4 bases at V and 3 bases at J, with 13 bases in the middle. The CDR3 sequence is CAISAAPVDNQPQHF. The CDR3 bases are TGTGCCATCAGTGCGGCGCCCGTGGACAATCAGCCCCAGCATTTT.

A few counts support this clone. The rearrangement uses TRBV11-3 and TRBJ2-2; TRBD1 matches at 7 bases. V lost 5 bases to trimming and J lost 0 bases; unmatched junction nucleotides: 3. Germline V gene lookup returns CDR1 SGHNT and CDR2 YENEEA. The CDR3 sequence is 15 residues long. CDR3 DNA: TGTGCCAGCAGCCTTGGACAGGCGAACACCGGGGAGCTGTTTTTT. Translated, it gives CASSLGQANTGELFF.

This chain links TRBV5-1 with TRBJ2-5, with D possibly TRBD1 on 6 matching bases. Per the germline V gene, CDR1 is SGHRS and CDR2 is YFSETQ. The length of the CDR3 is 15 residues. V lost 2 bases and J lost 1, with 12 bases in between. CDR3 bases: TGCGCCAGCAGCTTAGTGGGGGCCCCCCAAGAGACCCAGTACTTC. Its protein product is CASSLVGAPQETQYF.

The rearrangement joins TRBV7-3 to TRBJ1-2, with 9 bases matching TRBD1. The germline gives CDR1 SGHTA, CDR2 FQGTGA. Unmatched junction bases numbered 3, after V lost 4 bases and J lost 3 bases. The CDR3 contains 14 residues. The CDR3: CASSSTGGHYGYTF. CDR3 DNA sequence: TGTGCCAGCAGCTCGACAGGGGGACACTATGGCTACACCTTC. Variable domain in full (rest from reference TRBV7-3 and TRBJ1-2): GAGVSQTPSNKVTEKGKYVELRCDPISGHTALYWYRQSLGQGPEFLIYFQGTGAADDSGLPNDRFFAVRPEGSVSTLKIQRTERGDSAVYLCASSSTGGHYGYTFGSGTRLTVV.

This sequence joins TRBV11-2 and TRBJ2-3, with D hard to call. Germline CDR1 reads SGHAT; CDR2 reads FQNNGV. Trimming removed 1 base from V and 3 bases from J, with 8 bases in between. The CDR3 totals 14 residues. This CDR3 reads CASSLVLGTDTQYF. In nucleotides, the CDR3 is TGTGCCAGCAGCTTAGTCTTAGGGACAGATACGCAGTATTTT.

The rearrangement joins TRBV19 to TRBJ2-7, with D hard to call. Looked up from germline, CDR1 is LNHDA and CDR2 is SQIVND (reference sequence). The length of the CDR3 is 12 residues. With 3 bases removed from V and 6 bases from J, the gap between germline ends came to 9 bases. The CDR3 nucleotides read TGTGCCAGTAGTATCGCAGGTCGCGAGCAGTACTTC. It translates to CASSIAGREQYF.

This rearrangement joins TRBV10-1 to TRBJ2-7; D perhaps matches TRBD2 (6 bases). Germline V gene sequence: CDR1 WNHNN, CDR2 SYGVQD (reference sequence). The CDR3 length is 13 residues. V lost 6 bases to trimming and J lost 5 bases, with 14 bases between them. CDR3 coding DNA: TGCGCCAGCAGCCCCGGACTATGGGACGAGCAGTACTTC. As protein: CASSPGLWDEQYF.